This is a list of T cell receptor beta chains from one sample in a study of blood T cell repertoires in COVID-19. Some clones are missing from TCRdb's copy, which holds only in-frame ones; the method was immunoSEQ multiplex PCR. This table holds under 150,000 clones, over 60% found once. Sequencing was carried out using PBMCs or T cells enriched from blood (not recorded which). Receptor source: a woman in her forties or fifties who had recovered from COVID-19. Both conserved end residues are part of each CDR3. Fields, in order: clone size, V gene, D gene, J gene, CDR3 DNA, CDR3 protein. D genes are given only for firm matches. Clone size is given for some rows only: seen once, a few or many times, or a class if the clone is expanded.

abundance: .
v_gene: TRBV13
d_gene: TRBD1
j_gene: TRBJ1-2
CDR3nt: TGTGCCAGCAGCTTACAGGGGGCTAACTATGGCTACACCTTC
CDR3aa: CASSLQGANYGYTF

abundance: .
v_gene: TRBV18
d_gene: TRBD1
j_gene: TRBJ2-1
CDR3nt: TGTGCCAGCTCACTAACAGGGGGCTACACCTACAATGAGCAGTTCTTC
CDR3aa: CASSLTGGYTYNEQFF

abundance: .
v_gene: TRBV10-1
d_gene: .
j_gene: TRBJ2-2
CDR3nt: TGCGCCAGCAGTGAGTCACCAGCGAACACCGGGGAGCTGTTTTTT
CDR3aa: CASSESPANTGELFF

abundance: .
v_gene: TRBV6-6
d_gene: .
j_gene: TRBJ2-7
CDR3nt: TGTGCCAGCAGCAAACAGGAATCCTACGAGCAGTACTTC
CDR3aa: CASSKQESYEQYF

abundance: .
v_gene: TRBV13
d_gene: .
j_gene: TRBJ2-7
CDR3nt: TGTGCCAGCAGCCCCAAACCTTCGAGCTCCTACGAGCAGTACTTC
CDR3aa: CASSPKPSSSYEQYF

abundance: .
v_gene: TRBV19
d_gene: .
j_gene: TRBJ1-1
CDR3nt: TGTGCCAGTAGTGCTCGACAGCTCCGGAACACTGAAGCTTTCTTT
CDR3aa: CASSARQLRNTEAFF

abundance: .
v_gene: TRBV28
d_gene: TRBD1
j_gene: TRBJ1-1
CDR3nt: TGTGCCAGCGTGGGACAGGGGGGTACTGAAGCTTTCTTT
CDR3aa: CASVGQGGTEAFF

abundance: .
v_gene: TRBV5-1
d_gene: TRBD1
j_gene: TRBJ1-2
CDR3nt: TGCGCCAGCAGCTCCGGGACAGGGCCCGACTATGGCTACACCTTC
CDR3aa: CASSSGTGPDYGYTF

abundance: .
v_gene: TRBV30
d_gene: .
j_gene: TRBJ2-2
CDR3nt: TGTGGTGGACAACCGAACACCGGGGAGCTGTTTTTT
CDR3aa: CGGQPNTGELFF

abundance: .
v_gene: TRBV12-5
d_gene: TRBD1
j_gene: TRBJ1-1
CDR3nt: TGTGCTAGTGTCTACCGACAGGGGGGGGTCTTGAACACTGAAGCTTTCTTT
CDR3aa: CASVYRQGGVLNTEAFF

abundance: .
v_gene: TRBV5-6
d_gene: TRBD1
j_gene: TRBJ1-2
CDR3nt: TGTGCCAGCAGCCTGACTAAACTCCGGCGACAGGGAGGCTATGGCTACACCTTC
CDR3aa: CASSLTKLRRQGGYGYTF

abundance: .
v_gene: TRBV7-2
d_gene: .
j_gene: TRBJ1-1
CDR3nt: TGTGCCAGCAGCTCGCCAGATAACACTGAAGCTTTCTTT
CDR3aa: CASSSPDNTEAFF

abundance: .
v_gene: TRBV28
d_gene: TRBD2
j_gene: TRBJ2-5
CDR3nt: TGTGCCAGCAGCCCCCGCGGGGGAGGGACCCAGTACTTC
CDR3aa: CASSPRGGGTQYF

abundance: .
v_gene: TRBV11-2
d_gene: TRBD1
j_gene: TRBJ1-1
CDR3nt: TGTGCCAGCGTCTTAGCGTCCGGGTGGACAGGGGAAGCTTTCTTT
CDR3aa: CASVLASGWTGEAFF

abundance: once
v_gene: TRBV12-5
d_gene: TRBD1
j_gene: TRBJ1-4
CDR3nt: TGTGCTAGTGGTTTGGGACAGGGAACTAATGAAAAACTGTTTTTT
CDR3aa: CASGLGQGTNEKLFF

abundance: .
v_gene: TRBV6-5
d_gene: TRBD1
j_gene: TRBJ1-2
CDR3nt: TGTGCCAGCAGTTACTCCTCTTCAGGGACAGGGGGCCACACCTTC
CDR3aa: CASSYSSSGTGGHTF

abundance: .
v_gene: TRBV5-4
d_gene: TRBD2
j_gene: TRBJ2-1
CDR3nt: TGTGCCAGCACCCGGGGGACTAGCGGGAGTAACAATGAGCAGTTCTTC
CDR3aa: CASTRGTSGSNNEQFF